The clone carrying this TCR beta chain was seen just once. The data originate from a study of T cell responses to AZD1222 COVID-19 vaccine. Sequencing used immunoSEQ multiplex PCR; TCRdb keeps in-frame clones, though not all of them. This table holds 130,000 to 150,000 clones, approximately 90% found once. The specimen was peripheral blood, collected on day 0 of AZD1222 vaccination. This TCR was sampled from an adult in good health.

CDR3: CAASSGVRGKETQYF. The CDR3 bases are TGTGCCGCTTCTTCGGGAGTACGGGGGAAAGAGACCCAGTACTTC. V is TRBV5-6 and J is TRBJ2-5; D is perhaps TRBD2 (6 bases). With 10 bases removed from V and 3 bases from J, the gap between germline ends came to 22 bases. The CDR3 has 15 residues. Germline V lookup: CDR1 SGHDT, CDR2 YYEEEE. The full variable domain, with the rest looked up from reference TRBV5-6 and TRBJ2-5, is DAGVTQSPTHLIKTRGQQVTLRCSPKSGHDTVSWYQQALGQGPQFIFQYYEEEERQRGNFPDRFSGHQFPNYSSELNVNALLLGDSALYLCAASSGVRGKETQYFGPGTRLLVL.